This TCR beta chain is from a study of human T cells and chemical hapten exposure. Findings and limits, study-wide: No shift was seen in TCRs above 1 in 1000 frequency with DPC sensitization. Alopecia affecting every donor means their immune response may not match healthy people's.

As for time point: patch test 2, 6 weeks after DPC sensitization. Stated treatment: therapeutic diphenylcyclopropenone sensitization with weekly scalp DPC. Each patch test followed a blood draw. The table lists this clonotype with many counts. Its matching antigen is unknown. Per the authors' pipeline: Ranging from roughly 20,000 to 750,000, TCR counts per sample had a median value of 95,638. MiXCR, applied by TCRdb to the RACE reads, yields one record per CDR3 protein. These V and J calls rely on TCRdb rather than the paper's analysis. The sample has some 71,000 distinct CDR3 sequences; 10% are singletons. Germline CDR1 and CDR2: LNHDA and SQIVND (reference sequence). This CDR3 spans 14 amino acids. V gave up 5 bases and J gave up 5 bases, with 13 bases separating them.

The clonotype comes from a woman aged 50 to 60 with alopecia areata. Some clones in this sample may be carry-over from other donors' samples. The rearrangement joins TRBV19 to TRBJ2-1; D may match TRBD1 or TRBD2 (5 bases each). The sample consisted of whole blood, taken in connection with sensitization to the hapten diphenylcyclopropenone (DPC). CDR3 sequence (DNA): TGTGCCAGTAGTTCCCGGGACCAAAACAATGAGCAGTTCTTC. Translating it yields CASSSRDQNNEQFF.